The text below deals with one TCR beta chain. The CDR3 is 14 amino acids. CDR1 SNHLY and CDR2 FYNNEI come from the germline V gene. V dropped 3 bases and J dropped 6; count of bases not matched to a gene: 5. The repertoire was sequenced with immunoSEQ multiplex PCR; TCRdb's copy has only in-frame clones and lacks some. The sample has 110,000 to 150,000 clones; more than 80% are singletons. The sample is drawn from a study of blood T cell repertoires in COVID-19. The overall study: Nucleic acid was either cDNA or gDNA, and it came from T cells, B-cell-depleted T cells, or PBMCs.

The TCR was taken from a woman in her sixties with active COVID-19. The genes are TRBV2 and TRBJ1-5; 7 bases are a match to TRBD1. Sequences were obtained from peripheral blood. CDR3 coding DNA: TGTGCCAGCAGTGATAGGGGGCCGGGTCAGCCCCAGCATTTT. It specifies CASSDRGPGQPQHF.